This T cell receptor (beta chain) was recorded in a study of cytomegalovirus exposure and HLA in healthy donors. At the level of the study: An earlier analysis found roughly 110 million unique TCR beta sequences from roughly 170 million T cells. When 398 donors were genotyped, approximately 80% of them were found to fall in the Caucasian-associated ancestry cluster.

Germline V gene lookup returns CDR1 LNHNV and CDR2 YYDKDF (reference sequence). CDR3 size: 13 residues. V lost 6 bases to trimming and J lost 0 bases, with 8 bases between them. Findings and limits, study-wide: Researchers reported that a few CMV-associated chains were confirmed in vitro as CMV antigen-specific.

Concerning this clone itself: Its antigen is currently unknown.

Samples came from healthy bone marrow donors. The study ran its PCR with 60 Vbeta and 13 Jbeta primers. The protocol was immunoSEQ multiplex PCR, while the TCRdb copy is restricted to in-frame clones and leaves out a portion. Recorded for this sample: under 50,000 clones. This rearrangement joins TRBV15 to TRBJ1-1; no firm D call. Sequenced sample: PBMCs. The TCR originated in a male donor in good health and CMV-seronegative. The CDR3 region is CATRGLMNTEAFF. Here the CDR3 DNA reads TGTGCCACCAGGGGCCTCATGAACACTGAAGCTTTCTTT.